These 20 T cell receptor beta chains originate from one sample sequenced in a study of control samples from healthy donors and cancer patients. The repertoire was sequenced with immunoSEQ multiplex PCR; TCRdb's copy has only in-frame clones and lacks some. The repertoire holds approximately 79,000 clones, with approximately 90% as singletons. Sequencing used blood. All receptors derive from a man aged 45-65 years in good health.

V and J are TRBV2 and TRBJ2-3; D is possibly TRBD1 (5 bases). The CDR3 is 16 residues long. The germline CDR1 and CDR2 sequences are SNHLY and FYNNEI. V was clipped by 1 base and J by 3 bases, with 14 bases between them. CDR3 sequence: CASSEVSRGRTDTQYF. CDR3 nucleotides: TGTGCCAGCAGTGAAGTTTCAAGGGGCCGAACAGATACGCAGTATTTT.

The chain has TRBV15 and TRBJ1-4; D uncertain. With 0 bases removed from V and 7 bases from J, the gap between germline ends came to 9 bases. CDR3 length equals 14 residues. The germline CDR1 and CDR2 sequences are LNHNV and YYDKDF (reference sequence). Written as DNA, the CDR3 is TGTGCCACCAGCAGAGATTTTAGGAGTGAAAAACTGTTTTTT. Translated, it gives CATSRDFRSEKLFF.

The CDR3 region has the DNA TGTGCCAGCATTGTACTTGGGCAGAATAATTCACCCCTCCACTTT. Residues: CASIVLGQNNSPLHF. This chain joins TRBV6-5 and TRBJ1-6; D ambiguous. This CDR3 has 15 residues. CDR1 and CDR2 (germline): MNHEY, SVGAGI. Trimming stripped 7 bases from V and 5 bases from J, with 15 bases between.

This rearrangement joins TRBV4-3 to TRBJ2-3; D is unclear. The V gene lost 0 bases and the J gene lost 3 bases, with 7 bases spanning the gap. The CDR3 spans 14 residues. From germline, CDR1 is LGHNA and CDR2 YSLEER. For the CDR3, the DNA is TGCGCCAGCAGCCAAGACAGGTTGACAGATACGCAGTATTTT. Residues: CASSQDRLTDTQYF.

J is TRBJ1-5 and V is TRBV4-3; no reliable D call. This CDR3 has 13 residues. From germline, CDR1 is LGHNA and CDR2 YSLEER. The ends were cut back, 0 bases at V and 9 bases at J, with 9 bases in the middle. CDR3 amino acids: CASSQELFGPQHF. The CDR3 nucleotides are TGCGCCAGCAGCCAAGAGTTATTCGGGCCCCAGCATTTT.

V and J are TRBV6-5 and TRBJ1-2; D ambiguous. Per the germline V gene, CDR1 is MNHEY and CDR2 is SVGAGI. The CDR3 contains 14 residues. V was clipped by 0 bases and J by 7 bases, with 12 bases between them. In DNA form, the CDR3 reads TGTGCCAGCAGTTACTCGGGCCAGCTCGGTGGCTACACCTTC. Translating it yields CASSYSGQLGGYTF.

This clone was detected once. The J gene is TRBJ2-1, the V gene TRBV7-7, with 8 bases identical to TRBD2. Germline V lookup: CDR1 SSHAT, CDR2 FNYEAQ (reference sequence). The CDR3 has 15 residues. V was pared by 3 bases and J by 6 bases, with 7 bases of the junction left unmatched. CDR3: CASSLGWTSPNEQFF. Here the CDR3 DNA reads TGTGCCAGCAGCTTGGGATGGACTAGCCCCAATGAGCAGTTCTTC.

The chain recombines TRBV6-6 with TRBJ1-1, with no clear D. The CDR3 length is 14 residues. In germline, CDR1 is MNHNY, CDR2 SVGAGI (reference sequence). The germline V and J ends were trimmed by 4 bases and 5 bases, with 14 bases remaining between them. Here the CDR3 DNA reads TGTGCCAGCAGTTTTACTCCTGGAGGGACTGAAGCTTTCTTT. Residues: CASSFTPGGTEAFF.

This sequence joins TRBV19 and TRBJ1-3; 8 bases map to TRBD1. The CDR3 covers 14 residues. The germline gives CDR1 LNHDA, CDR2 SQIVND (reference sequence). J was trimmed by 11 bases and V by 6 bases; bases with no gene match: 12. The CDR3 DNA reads TGTGCCAGTAGCCGGATGGACAGGGTCGTTGCCATATATTTT. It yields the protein CASSRMDRVVAIYF.

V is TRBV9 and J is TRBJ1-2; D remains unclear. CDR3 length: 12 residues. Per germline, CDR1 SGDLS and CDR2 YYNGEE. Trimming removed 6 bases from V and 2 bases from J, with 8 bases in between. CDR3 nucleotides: TGTGCCAGCAATCGGATGAACTATGGCTACACCTTC. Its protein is CASNRMNYGYTF.

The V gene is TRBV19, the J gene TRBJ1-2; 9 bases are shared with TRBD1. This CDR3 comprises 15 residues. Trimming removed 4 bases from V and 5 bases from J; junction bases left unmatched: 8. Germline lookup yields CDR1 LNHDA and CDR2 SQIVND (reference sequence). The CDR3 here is CASSTVGQGSYGYTF. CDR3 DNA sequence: TGTGCCAGTAGTACGGTCGGACAGGGGTCTTATGGCTACACCTTC.

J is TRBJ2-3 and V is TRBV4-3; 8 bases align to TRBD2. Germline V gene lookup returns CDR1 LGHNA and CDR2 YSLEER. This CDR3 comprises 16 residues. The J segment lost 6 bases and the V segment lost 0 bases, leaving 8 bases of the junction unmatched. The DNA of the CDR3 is TGCGCCAGCAGCCAAGAACGAGCGGGGGCGTCCGATACGCAGTATTTT. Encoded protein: CASSQERAGASDTQYF.

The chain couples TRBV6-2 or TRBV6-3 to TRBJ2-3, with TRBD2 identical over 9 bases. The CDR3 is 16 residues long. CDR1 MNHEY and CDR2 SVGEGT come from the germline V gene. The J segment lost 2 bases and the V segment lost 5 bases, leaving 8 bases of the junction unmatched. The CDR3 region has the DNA TGTGCCAGCAGTATAGTAGCGGGGGTAGACACAGATACGCAGTATTTT. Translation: CASSIVAGVDTDTQYF.

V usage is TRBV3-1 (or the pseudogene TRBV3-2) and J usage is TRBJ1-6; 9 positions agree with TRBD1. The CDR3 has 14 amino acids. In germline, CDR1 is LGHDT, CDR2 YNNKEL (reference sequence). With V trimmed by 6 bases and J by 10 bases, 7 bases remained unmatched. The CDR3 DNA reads TGTGCCAGCAGTCAATGGACAGGGGACTCACCCCTCCACTTT. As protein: CASSQWTGDSPLHF.

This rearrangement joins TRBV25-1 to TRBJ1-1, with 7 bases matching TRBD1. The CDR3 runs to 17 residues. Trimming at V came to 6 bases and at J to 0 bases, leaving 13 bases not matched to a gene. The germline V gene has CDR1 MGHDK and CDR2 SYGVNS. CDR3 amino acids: CASSPSLARGMNTEAFF. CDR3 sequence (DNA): TGTGCCAGCAGCCCCTCGTTGGCCAGGGGGATGAACACTGAAGCTTTCTTT.

CDR3 amino acids: CASSQAPALAGTDTQYF. CDR3 nucleotides: TGCGCCAGCAGCCAAGCCCCGGCACTAGCGGGCACAGATACGCAGTATTTT. The chain is built from TRBV4-3 and TRBJ2-3; the match to TRBD2 covers 8 bases. The germline V gene has CDR1 LGHNA and CDR2 YSLEER. This CDR3 contains 17 residues. The ends lost 1 base at V and 1 base at J; junction bases unmatched: 7.

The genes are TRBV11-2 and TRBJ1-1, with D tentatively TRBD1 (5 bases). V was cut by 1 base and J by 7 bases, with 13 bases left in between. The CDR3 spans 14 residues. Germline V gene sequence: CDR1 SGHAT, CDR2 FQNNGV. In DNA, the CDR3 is TGTGCCAGCAGCTTAGGGGGGGGTATCGGTGAAGCTTTCTTT. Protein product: CASSLGGGIGEAFF.

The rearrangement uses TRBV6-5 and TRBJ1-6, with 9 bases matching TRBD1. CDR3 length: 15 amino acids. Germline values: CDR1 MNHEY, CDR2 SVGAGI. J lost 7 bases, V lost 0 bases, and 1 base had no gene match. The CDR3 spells CASSYSGTGNSPLHF. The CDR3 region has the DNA TGTGCCAGCAGTTACTCCGGGACAGGGAATTCACCCCTCCACTTT.

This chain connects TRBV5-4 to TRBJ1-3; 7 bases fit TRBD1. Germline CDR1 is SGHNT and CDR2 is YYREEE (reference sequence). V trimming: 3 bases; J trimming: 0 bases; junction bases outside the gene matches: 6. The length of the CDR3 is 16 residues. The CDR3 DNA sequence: TGTGCCAGCAGCTCGCGGCGGGACAGCTCTGGAAACACCATATATTTT. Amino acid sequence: CASSSRRDSSGNTIYF.

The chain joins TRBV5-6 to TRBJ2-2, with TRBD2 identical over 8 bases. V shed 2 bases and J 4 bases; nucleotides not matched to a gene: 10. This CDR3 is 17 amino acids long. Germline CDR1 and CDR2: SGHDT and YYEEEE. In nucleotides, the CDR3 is TGTGCCAGCAGCTTTAGCCTTGGACTAGCTGGCACCGGGGAGCTGTTTTTT. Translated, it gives CASSFSLGLAGTGELFF.